These T cell receptor beta chains were read from a single sample in a study of T cell responses to AZD1222 COVID-19 vaccine. This table comes from immunoSEQ multiplex PCR, and its TCRdb copy is limited to in-frame clones, with some not included. The sample includes under 25,000 clones, about four fifths of them seen just once. The input for sequencing was peripheral blood, taken 28 days after the second AZD1222 dose. The origin of the receptors is an adult who received the AZD1222 COVID-19 vaccine. Both conserved end residues are part of each CDR3. D genes are given only for firm matches. Clone size is given for some rows only: seen once, a few or many times, or a class if the clone is expanded.

>TRBV28|-|TRBJ2-5|-
CASSRLLLVGAQYF
TGTGCCAGCAGCCGCCTACTCCTGGTCGGGGCCCAGTACTTC
>TRBV6-5|-|TRBJ2-2|-
CASRLDGGTGELFF
TGTGCCAGCAGACTTGATGGGGGAACCGGGGAGCTGTTTTTT
>TRBV28|TRBD2|TRBJ2-2|-
CASSSSAGDHRELFF
TGTGCCAGCAGTTCGTCAGCGGGAGACCACCGGGAGCTGTTTTTT
>TRBV28|TRBD1|TRBJ1-1|-
CASRQTGGEGTTEAFF
TGTGCCAGCAGGCAGACAGGGGGCGAGGGGACCACTGAAGCTTTCTTT
>TRBV10-3|TRBD1|TRBJ2-7|-
CAISRDSSYEQYF
TGTGCCATCAGTAGGGACAGCTCCTACGAGCAGTACTTC
>TRBV5-4|TRBD1|TRBJ2-7|once
CASSSRQGAYEQYF
TGTGCCAGCAGCTCAAGACAGGGCGCCTACGAGCAGTACTTC
>TRBV11-2|-|TRBJ2-7|-
CASSLSGQTYEQYF
TGTGCCAGCAGCCTATCGGGACAAACCTACGAGCAGTACTTC
>TRBV9|-|TRBJ2-7|-
CASSGRGAEQYF
TGTGCCAGCAGCGGGAGGGGTGCCGAGCAGTACTTC
>TRBV9|-|TRBJ1-1|once
CASSQLMGGNTEAFF
TGTGCCAGCAGCCAACTTATGGGGGGGAACACTGAAGCTTTCTTT
>TRBV11-2|TRBD1|TRBJ1-4|-
CASSRFVSGTGREKLFF
TGTGCCAGCAGCCGATTTGTGTCCGGGACAGGGAGAGAAAAACTGTTTTTT
>TRBV4-1|TRBD2|TRBJ2-1|-
CASSHHGLADYNEQFF
TGCGCCAGCAGCCACCACGGACTAGCAGACTACAATGAGCAGTTCTTC
>TRBV11-3|-|TRBJ2-7|-
CASSLPGLAYEQYF
TGTGCCAGCAGCTTACCGGGGCTTGCCTACGAGCAGTACTTC
>TRBV5-1|-|TRBJ1-6|-
CASSSGGGSPLHF
TGCGCCAGCAGCTCCGGGGGCGGTTCACCCCTCCACTTT
>TRBV30|-|TRBJ2-1|-
CAWSEREPGNEQFF
TGTGCCTGGAGTGAGAGGGAGCCAGGGAATGAGCAGTTCTTC
>TRBV12-3/TRBV12-4|-|TRBJ1-2|-
CASSFPPAYGYTF
TGTGCCAGCAGTTTTCCCCCAGCCTATGGCTACACCTTC
>TRBV7-2|-|TRBJ2-1|-
CASSPGHGNEQFF
TGTGCCAGCAGCCCGGGCCACGGCAATGAGCAGTTCTTC
>TRBV5-1|-|TRBJ2-5|few
CASSIGGEETQYF
TGCGCCAGCAGCATAGGGGGTGAAGAGACCCAGTACTTC
>TRBV12-3/TRBV12-4|-|TRBJ2-2|-
CASSPSRTGELFF
TGTGCCAGCAGTCCCAGCAGGACCGGGGAGCTGTTTTTT
>TRBV4-1|TRBD1|TRBJ1-6|-
CASSPQQGVSTPLHF
TGCGCCAGCAGCCCCCAACAGGGGGTAAGTACACCCCTCCACTTT
>TRBV24-1|-|TRBJ2-1|-
CATSDRHYNEQFF
TGTGCCACCAGTGACCGACACTACAATGAGCAGTTCTTC
>TRBV29-1|TRBD1|TRBJ2-1|-
CSVSRTGDGNEQFF
TGCAGCGTTTCTAGGACAGGGGATGGGAATGAGCAGTTCTTC